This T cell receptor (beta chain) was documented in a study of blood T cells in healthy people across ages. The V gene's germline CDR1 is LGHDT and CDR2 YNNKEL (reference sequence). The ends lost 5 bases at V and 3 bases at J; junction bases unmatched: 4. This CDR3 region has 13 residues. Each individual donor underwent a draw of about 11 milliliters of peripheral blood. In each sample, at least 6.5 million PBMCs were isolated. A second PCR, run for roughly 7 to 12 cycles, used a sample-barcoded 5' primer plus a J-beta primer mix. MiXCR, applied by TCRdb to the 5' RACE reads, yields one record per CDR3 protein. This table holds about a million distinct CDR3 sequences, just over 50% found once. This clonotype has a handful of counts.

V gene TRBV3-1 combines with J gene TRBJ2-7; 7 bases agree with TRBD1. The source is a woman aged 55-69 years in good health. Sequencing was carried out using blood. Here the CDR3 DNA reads TGTGCCAGCAGCAAGACAGGGATCTACGAGCAGTACTTC. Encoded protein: CASSKTGIYEQYF.